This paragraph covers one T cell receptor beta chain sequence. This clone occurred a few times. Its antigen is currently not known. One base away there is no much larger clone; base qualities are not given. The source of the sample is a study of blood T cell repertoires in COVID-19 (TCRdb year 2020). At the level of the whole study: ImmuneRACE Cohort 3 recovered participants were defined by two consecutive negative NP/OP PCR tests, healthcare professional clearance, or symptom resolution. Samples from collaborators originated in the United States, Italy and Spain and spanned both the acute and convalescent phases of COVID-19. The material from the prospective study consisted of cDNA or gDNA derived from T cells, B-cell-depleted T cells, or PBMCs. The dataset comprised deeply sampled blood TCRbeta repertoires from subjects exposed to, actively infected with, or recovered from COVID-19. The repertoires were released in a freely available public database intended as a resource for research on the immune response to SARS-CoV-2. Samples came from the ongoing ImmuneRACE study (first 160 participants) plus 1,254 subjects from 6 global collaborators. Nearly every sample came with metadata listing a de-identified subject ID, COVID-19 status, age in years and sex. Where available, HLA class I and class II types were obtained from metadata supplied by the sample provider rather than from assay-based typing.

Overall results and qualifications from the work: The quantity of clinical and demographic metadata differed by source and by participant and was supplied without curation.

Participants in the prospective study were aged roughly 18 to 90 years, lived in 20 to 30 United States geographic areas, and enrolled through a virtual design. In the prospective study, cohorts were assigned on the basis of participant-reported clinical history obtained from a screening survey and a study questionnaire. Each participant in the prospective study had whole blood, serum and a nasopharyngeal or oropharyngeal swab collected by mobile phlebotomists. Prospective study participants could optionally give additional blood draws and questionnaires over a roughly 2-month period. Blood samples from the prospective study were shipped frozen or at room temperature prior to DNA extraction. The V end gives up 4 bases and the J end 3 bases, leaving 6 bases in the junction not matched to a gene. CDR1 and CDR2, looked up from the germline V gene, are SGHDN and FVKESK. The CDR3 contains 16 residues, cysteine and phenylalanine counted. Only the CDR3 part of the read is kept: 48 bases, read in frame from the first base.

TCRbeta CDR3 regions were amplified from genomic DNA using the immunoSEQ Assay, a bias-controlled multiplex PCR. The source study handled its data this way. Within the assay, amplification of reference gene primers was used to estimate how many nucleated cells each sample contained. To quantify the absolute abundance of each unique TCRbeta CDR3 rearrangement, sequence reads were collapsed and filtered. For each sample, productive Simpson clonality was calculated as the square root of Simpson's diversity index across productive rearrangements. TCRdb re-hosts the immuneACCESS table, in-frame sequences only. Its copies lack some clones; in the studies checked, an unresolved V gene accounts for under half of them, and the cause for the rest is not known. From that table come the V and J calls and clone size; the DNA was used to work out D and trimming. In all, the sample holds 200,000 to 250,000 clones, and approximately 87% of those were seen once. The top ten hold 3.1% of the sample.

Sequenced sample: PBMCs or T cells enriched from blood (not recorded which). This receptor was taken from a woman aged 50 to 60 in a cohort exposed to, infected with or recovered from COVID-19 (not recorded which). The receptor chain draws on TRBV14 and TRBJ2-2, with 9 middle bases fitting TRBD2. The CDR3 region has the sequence CASSPFSGGHTGELFF. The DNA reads TGTGCCAGCAGCCCTTTTAGCGGGGGACACACCGGGGAGCTGTTTTTT. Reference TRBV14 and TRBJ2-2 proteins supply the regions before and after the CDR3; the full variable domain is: EAGVTQFPSHSVIEKGQTVTLRCDPISGHDNLYWYRRVMGKEIKFLLHFVKESKQDESGMPNNRFLAERTGGTYSTLKVQPAELEDSGVYFCASSPFSGGHTGELFFGEGSRLTVL.